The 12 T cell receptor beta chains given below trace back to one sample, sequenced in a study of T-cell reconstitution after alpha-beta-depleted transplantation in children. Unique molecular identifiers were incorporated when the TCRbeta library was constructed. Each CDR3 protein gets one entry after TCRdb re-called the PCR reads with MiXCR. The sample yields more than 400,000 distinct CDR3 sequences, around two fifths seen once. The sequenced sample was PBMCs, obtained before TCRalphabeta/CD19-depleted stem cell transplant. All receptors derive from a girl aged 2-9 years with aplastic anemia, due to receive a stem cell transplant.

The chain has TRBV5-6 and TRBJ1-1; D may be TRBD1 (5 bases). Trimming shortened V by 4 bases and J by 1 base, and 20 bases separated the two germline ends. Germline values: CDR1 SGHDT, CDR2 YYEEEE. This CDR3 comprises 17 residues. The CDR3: CASSRSIRASGNTEAFF. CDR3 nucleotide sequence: TGTGCCAGCAGCCGTTCAATCAGGGCGAGCGGGAACACTGAAGCTTTCTTT.

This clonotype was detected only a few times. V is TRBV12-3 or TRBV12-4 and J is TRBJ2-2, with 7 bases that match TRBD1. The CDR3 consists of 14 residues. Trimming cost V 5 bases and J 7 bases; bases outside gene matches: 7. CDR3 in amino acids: CASSIGQVYGELFF. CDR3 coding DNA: TGTGCCAGCAGTATAGGACAGGTTTACGGGGAGCTGTTTTTT.

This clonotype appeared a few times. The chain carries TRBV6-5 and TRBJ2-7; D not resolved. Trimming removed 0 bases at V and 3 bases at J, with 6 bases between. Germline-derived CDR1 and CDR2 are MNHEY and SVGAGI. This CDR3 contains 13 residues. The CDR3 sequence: CASSYSVGYEQYF. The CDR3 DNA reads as TGTGCCAGCAGTTACTCGGTAGGCTACGAGCAGTACTTC.

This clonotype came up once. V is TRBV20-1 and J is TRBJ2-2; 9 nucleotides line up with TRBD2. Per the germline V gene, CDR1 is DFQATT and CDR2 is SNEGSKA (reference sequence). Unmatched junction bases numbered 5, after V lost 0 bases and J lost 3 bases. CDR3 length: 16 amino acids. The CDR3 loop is CSARDLLAGYTGELFF. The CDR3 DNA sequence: TGCAGTGCTAGAGATTTGCTAGCGGGGTACACCGGGGAGCTGTTTTTT.

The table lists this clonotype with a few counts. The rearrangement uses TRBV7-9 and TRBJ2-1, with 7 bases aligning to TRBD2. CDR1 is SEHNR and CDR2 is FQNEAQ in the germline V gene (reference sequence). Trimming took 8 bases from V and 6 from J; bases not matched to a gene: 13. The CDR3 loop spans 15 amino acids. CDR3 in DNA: TGTGCCAGCGCCCGCGCGGGAGTCAATGGCAATGAGCAGTTCTTC. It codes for CASARAGVNGNEQFF.

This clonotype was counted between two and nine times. CDR3 protein: CASSQRHGTGNEKLFF. The CDR3 bases are TGCGCCAGCAGCCAAAGGCACGGGACAGGGAATGAAAAACTGTTTTTT. The V gene is TRBV4-1, the J gene TRBJ1-4; 9 nucleotides match TRBD1. The germline CDR1 and CDR2 sequences are MGHRA and YSYEKL. This CDR3 comprises 16 residues. After removal of 2 bases from V and 5 bases from J, the junction contained 6 bases not matched to a gene.

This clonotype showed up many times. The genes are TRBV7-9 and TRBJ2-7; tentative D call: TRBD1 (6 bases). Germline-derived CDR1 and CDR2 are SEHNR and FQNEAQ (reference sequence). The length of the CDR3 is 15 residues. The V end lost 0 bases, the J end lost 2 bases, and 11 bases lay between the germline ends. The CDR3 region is CASSLAMGATYEQYF. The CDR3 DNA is TGTGCCAGCAGCTTAGCGATGGGGGCCACCTACGAGCAGTACTTC.

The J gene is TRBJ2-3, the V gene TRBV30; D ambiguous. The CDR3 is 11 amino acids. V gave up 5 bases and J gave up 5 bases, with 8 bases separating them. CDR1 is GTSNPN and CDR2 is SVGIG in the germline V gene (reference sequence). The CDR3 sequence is CAWGFQDTQYF. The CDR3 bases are TGTGCCTGGGGGTTCCAAGATACGCAGTATTTT.

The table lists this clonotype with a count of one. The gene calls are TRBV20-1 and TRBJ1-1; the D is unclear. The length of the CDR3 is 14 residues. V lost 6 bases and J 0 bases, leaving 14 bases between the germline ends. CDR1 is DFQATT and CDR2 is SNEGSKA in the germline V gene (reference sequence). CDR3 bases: TGCAGTGCCAAACTCCGGGTGATGAACACTGAAGCTTTCTTT. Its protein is CSAKLRVMNTEAFF.

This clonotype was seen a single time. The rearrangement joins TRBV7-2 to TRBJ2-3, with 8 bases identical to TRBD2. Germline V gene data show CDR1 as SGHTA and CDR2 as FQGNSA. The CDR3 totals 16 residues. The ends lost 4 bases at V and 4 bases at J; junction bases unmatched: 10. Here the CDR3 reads CASSSPRGGPADTQYF. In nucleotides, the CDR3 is TGTGCCAGCAGCTCCCCTCGGGGGGGCCCCGCAGATACGCAGTATTTT.

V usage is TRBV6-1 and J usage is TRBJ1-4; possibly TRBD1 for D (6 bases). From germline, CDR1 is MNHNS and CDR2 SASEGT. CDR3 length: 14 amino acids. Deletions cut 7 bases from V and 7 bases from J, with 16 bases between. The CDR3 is CASTNGGLGEKLFF. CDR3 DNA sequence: TGTGCCAGCACCAACGGGGGGCTTGGTGAAAAACTGTTTTTT.

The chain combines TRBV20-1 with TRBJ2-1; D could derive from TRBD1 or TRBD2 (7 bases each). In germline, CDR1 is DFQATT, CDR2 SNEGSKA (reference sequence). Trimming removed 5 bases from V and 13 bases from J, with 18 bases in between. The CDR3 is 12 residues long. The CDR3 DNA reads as TGCAGTGCTCATGGACAGGCGGGGGCTCAGTTCTTC. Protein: CSAHGQAGAQFF.